Shown below are 20 T cell receptor beta chains from a single sample sequenced in a study of shared clonotypes between healthy human individuals. The table came from immunoSEQ multiplex PCR; TCRdb's copy has only in-frame clones and leaves some out. Of around 1.9 million clones listed, around 93% are singletons. Positively selected for CCR7, the CD45RO-negative cells used as naive CD8 cells excluded terminally differentiated effector memory CD45RA+ cells. The sequenced material came from naive CD8+ T cells from PBMCs. These receptors were collected from a man younger than 35 in good health. Some clones in this sample may be carry-over from other donors' samples.

V and J are TRBV6-5 and TRBJ1-1, with a possible D match to TRBD1 (6 bases). Per germline, CDR1 MNHEY and CDR2 SVGAGI. Between the trimmed V and J ends, which lost 6 bases and 1 base, there was a span of 15 bases. The CDR3 extends over 15 amino acids. CDR3 protein: CASRKWGAPNTEAFF. CDR3 nucleotides: TGTGCCAGCAGGAAGTGGGGGGCACCGAACACTGAAGCTTTCTTT.

This clone was picked up a small number of times. The rearrangement uses TRBV9 and TRBJ1-1, with no clear D. Between the trimmed V and J ends, which lost 2 bases and 1 base, there was a span of 9 bases. The CDR3 has 14 amino acids. Germline CDR1 and CDR2: SGDLS and YYNGEE. CDR3 loop: CASSVSDRNTEAFF. CDR3 bases: TGTGCCAGCAGCGTGTCAGATCGGAACACTGAAGCTTTCTTT.

This clone was observed a few times. The chain is built from TRBV6-1 and TRBJ2-7, with D possibly TRBD2 on 6 matching bases. Germline V gives CDR1 MNHNS, CDR2 SASEGT. The CDR3 extends over 15 amino acids. The ends were cut back, 8 bases at V and 0 bases at J, with 17 bases in the middle. The DNA of the CDR3 is TGTGCCAGCGCGGCGGCGCGGGGAGCCTCCTACGAGCAGTACTTC. This codes for CASAAARGASYEQYF.

This clone was seen more than once but under ten times. The chain couples TRBV4-3 to TRBJ1-1; tentative D call: TRBD1 (6 bases). V lost 0 bases and J 3 bases, leaving 8 bases between the germline ends. The CDR3 consists of 14 residues. Germline CDR1 reads LGHNA; CDR2 reads YSLEER. CDR3 amino acids: CASSQDQGHTEAFF. CDR3 coding DNA: TGCGCCAGCAGCCAAGATCAGGGGCACACTGAAGCTTTCTTT.

This clone was picked up one time. The chain links TRBV27 to TRBJ2-6; 7 bases match TRBD1. Losses at the gene ends were 4 bases for V and 0 bases for J; bases not matched to a gene: 15. This CDR3 has 20 residues. The germline V gene encodes CDR1 MNHEY and CDR2 SMNVEV (reference sequence). CDR3 nucleotide sequence: TGTGCCAGCAGTTCTTACAGGGGTTTCAGGGTGGGCTCTGGGGCCAACGTCCTGACTTTC. Translation: CASSSYRGFRVGSGANVLTF.

The genes are TRBV18 and TRBJ1-2; 7 nucleotides agree with TRBD1. V lost 3 bases to trimming and J lost 5 bases; unmatched junction nucleotides: 12. The germline V gene encodes CDR1 KGHSH and CDR2 LQKENI. CDR3 length equals 16 residues. The CDR3 DNA follows: TGTGCCAGCTCACCGAATCGTCGTGGACAGGATTATGGCTACACCTTC. Residues: CASSPNRRGQDYGYTF.

V and J are TRBV28 and TRBJ2-2; 7 bases align to TRBD1. Trimming cost V 5 bases and J 1 base; bases outside gene matches: 4. CDR3 length: 15 amino acids. Germline V gene sequence: CDR1 MDHEN, CDR2 SYDVKM. For the CDR3, the DNA is TGTGCCAGCAGTACGGACAGGTGGAACACCGGGGAGCTGTTTTTT. It yields the protein CASSTDRWNTGELFF.

The J gene is TRBJ2-1, the V gene TRBV4-1; TRBD2 agrees at 8 bases. The germline CDR1 and CDR2 sequences are MGHRA and YSYEKL. This CDR3 has 11 residues. With V trimmed by 4 bases and J by 10 bases, 0 bases remained unmatched. The CDR3 sequence is CASSPGGEQFF. The CDR3 DNA follows: TGCGCCAGCAGCCCGGGGGGGGAGCAGTTCTTC.

The DNA for the CDR3 is TGTGCCAGCAGTCCCTCGGGGGCGGGAAATCAGCCCCAGCATTTT. Encoded protein: CASSPSGAGNQPQHF. The chain joins TRBV28 to TRBJ1-5; perhaps TRBD1 as D (6 bases). In germline, CDR1 is MDHEN, CDR2 SYDVKM. V gave up 5 bases and J gave up 4 bases, with 15 bases separating them. This CDR3 spans 15 amino acids. Based on the CDR3 plus reference TRBV28 and TRBJ1-5, the full variable domain is DVKVTQSSRYLVKRTGEKVFLECVQDMDHENMFWYRQDPGLGLRLIYFSYDVKMKEKGDIPEGYSVSREKKERFSLILESASTNQTSMYLCASSPSGAGNQPQHFGDGTRLSIL.

V and J are TRBV27 and TRBJ2-1; 13 bases line up with TRBD2. The CDR3 totals 16 residues. The J segment lost 8 bases and the V segment lost 1 base, leaving 5 bases of the junction unmatched. Germline values: CDR1 MNHEY, CDR2 SMNVEV (reference sequence). The CDR3 spells CASSLLRTSGSYEQFF. In nucleotides, the CDR3 is TGTGCCAGCAGTTTATTGCGGACTAGCGGGAGTTATGAGCAGTTCTTC.

The CDR3 nucleotides read TGTGCCATCAGTGAACCGGGACCGGGAGGCGATGAGCAGTTCTTC. Amino acid sequence: CAISEPGPGGDEQFF. J is TRBJ2-1 and V is TRBV10-3; 7 nucleotides align to TRBD2. Per germline, CDR1 ENHRY and CDR2 SYGVKD. After removal of 3 bases from V and 8 bases from J, the junction contained 10 bases not matched to a gene. CDR3 length equals 15 residues.

This chain uses TRBV14 with TRBJ2-5; the D gene is possibly TRBD1 (5 bases). The V end was cut by 3 bases, the J end by 1 base, with 15 bases between. Germline CDR1 is SGHDN and CDR2 is FVKESK. The CDR3 is 16 residues long. CDR3 sequence reads: CASSHQGMGRQETQYF. The CDR3 bases are TGTGCCAGCAGCCATCAGGGAATGGGCCGCCAAGAGACCCAGTACTTC.

The chain couples TRBV5-1 to TRBJ1-4; 9 bases align to TRBD1. The CDR3 spans 17 residues. The germline V gene has CDR1 SGHRS and CDR2 YFSETQ. V dropped 3 bases and J dropped 7; count of bases not matched to a gene: 13. CDR3 sequence (DNA): TGCGCCAGCAGCTGGAACAACAGGGGGCTAGGGATTGAAAAACTGTTTTTT. Translated, it gives CASSWNNRGLGIEKLFF.

The rearrangement joins TRBV5-6 to TRBJ2-7; a possible D gene is TRBD2 (5 bases). V was clipped by 2 bases and J by 6 bases, with 9 bases between them. The CDR3 has 12 residues. The germline V gene has CDR1 SGHDT and CDR2 YYEEEE. The CDR3 DNA reads as TGTGCCAGCAGCTTAAGGGCGGGCGAGCAGTACTTC. Protein: CASSLRAGEQYF. Full variable domain (outside the CDR3, taken from reference TRBV5-6 and TRBJ2-7): DAGVTQSPTHLIKTRGQQVTLRCSPKSGHDTVSWYQQALGQGPQFIFQYYEEEERQRGNFPDRFSGHQFPNYSSELNVNALLLGDSALYLCASSLRAGEQYFGPGTRLTVT.

This chain connects TRBV7-8 to TRBJ2-7; 12 bases align to TRBD2. The CDR3 has 16 residues. The V and J ends lost 4 bases and 6 bases, in that order; junction bases with no gene match: 10. The germline V gene has CDR1 SGHVS and CDR2 FQNEAQ. CDR3 sequence reads: CASSSKLAGGVVEQYF. The CDR3 coding sequence is TGTGCCAGCAGCTCGAAACTAGCGGGAGGAGTAGTCGAGCAGTACTTC.

V usage is TRBV29-1 and J usage is TRBJ2-7, with D perhaps TRBD1 or TRBD2 (6 bases each). CDR1 and CDR2 from the germline V gene are SQVTM and ANQGSEA. V lost 6 bases and J lost 0, with 18 bases in between. CDR3 length: 15 residues. The CDR3 is CSVTGWRDNSYEQYF. DNA for the CDR3: TGCAGCGTCACAGGTTGGCGGGACAACTCCTACGAGCAGTACTTC.

The chain joins TRBV5-5 to TRBJ1-1, with TRBD1 as a possible D gene (5 bases). V lost 0 bases and J 2 bases, leaving 17 bases between the germline ends. CDR1 SGHKS and CDR2 YYEKEE come from the germline V gene (reference sequence). The CDR3 consists of 17 residues. The CDR3 sequence is CASSLERGLGVNTEAFF. CDR3 in DNA: TGTGCCAGCAGCTTGGAAAGGGGATTGGGGGTTAACACTGAAGCTTTCTTT.

The rearrangement joins TRBV7-8 to TRBJ1-4; 9 bases agree with TRBD1. CDR1 is SGHVS and CDR2 is FQNEAQ in the germline V gene. CDR3 size: 15 residues. V was clipped by 5 bases and J by 4 bases; unmatched bases: 5. CDR3 region: CASSPGTGYNEKLFF. The CDR3 DNA sequence: TGTGCCAGCAGCCCAGGGACAGGGTATAATGAAAAACTGTTTTTT.

The rearrangement links TRBV9 to TRBJ1-3, with D uncertain. The CDR3 runs 19 residues. The V and J ends lost 3 bases and 5 bases respectively, with 27 bases between them. Germline V gene data show CDR1 as SGDLS and CDR2 as YYNGEE. CDR3 coding DNA: TGTGCCAGCAGCGACCCCTTGGACGTTAGCTCTGGGTCAAGAAACACCATATATTTT. This sequence encodes CASSDPLDVSSGSRNTIYF.

The V gene is TRBV28, the J gene TRBJ1-4; no clear D. The CDR3 extends over 14 amino acids. The germline V gene has CDR1 MDHEN and CDR2 SYDVKM. Trimming removed 10 bases from V and 6 bases from J, with 18 bases in between. As DNA, the CDR3 is TGTGCCAACAACTTCCGAGACAATGATGAAAAACTGTTTTTT. Its protein product is CANNFRDNDEKLFF.